What follows describes a single T cell receptor beta chain. This CDR3 contains 14 residues. V lost 0 bases to trimming and J lost 5 bases, with 10 bases between them. Germline CDR1 reads SGHTA; CDR2 reads FQGNSA. Time point in this sample: pre-sensitization, week 0. Regarding treatment: therapeutic diphenylcyclopropenone sensitization with weekly scalp DPC. The entry originates in a study of human T cells and chemical hapten exposure. TCRdb reprocessed the RACE reads with MiXCR, giving one entry per CDR3 protein. Of about 290,000 distinct CDR3 sequences in the sample, around 7.7% were seen once. The chain combines TRBV7-2 with TRBJ1-1; D is undetermined. The clonotype was recovered from a man between 18 and 29 years old with alopecia areata. Some clones in this sample may be carry-over from other donors' samples. The source was whole blood, collected in connection with sensitization to the hapten diphenylcyclopropenone (DPC). The CDR3 loop is CASSLAIWVTEAFF. CDR3 in DNA: TGTGCCAGCAGCTTAGCTATTTGGGTGACTGAAGCTTTCTTT.